This entry lists 32 T cell receptor beta chains sequenced from one sample in a study of blood T cell repertoires in COVID-19. TCRdb's table, derived via immunoSEQ multiplex PCR, lists solely in-frame clones and lacks some. The sample contains roughly 92,000 clones, over 75% of which appear only once. Sequenced: peripheral blood. The receptors originated from a human donor with acute or convalescent COVID-19. The donor label of this sample is uncertain.

The chain joins TRBV7-3 to TRBJ1-6; 7 bases match TRBD1. This CDR3 has 15 amino acids. Trimming at V came to 3 bases and at J to 3 bases, leaving 2 bases not matched to a gene. In germline, CDR1 is SGHTA, CDR2 FQGTGA. CDR3 sequence reads: CASSLNRGYNSPLHF. CDR3 sequence (DNA): TGTGCCAGCAGCTTGAACAGGGGCTATAATTCACCCCTCCACTTT.

The rearrangement joins TRBV10-1 to TRBJ2-6; possible D gene TRBD2, 6 bases. This CDR3 region has 15 residues. V dropped 11 bases and J dropped 0 bases, with 14 bases sitting between them. Germline values: CDR1 WNHNN, CDR2 SYGVQD (reference sequence). DNA for the CDR3: TGCGCCTCGGGGGAGGTCCTCTCTGGGGCCAACGTCCTGACTTTC. Its protein product is CASGEVLSGANVLTF.

CDR3: CASSTNHGGTDTQYF. For the CDR3, the DNA is TGTGCCAGCAGCACCAATCACGGGGGAACAGATACGCAGTATTTT. V and J are TRBV5-6 and TRBJ2-3, with a possible D match to TRBD2 (6 bases). Germline lookup yields CDR1 SGHDT and CDR2 YYEEEE. The CDR3 loop spans 15 amino acids. Trimming pared 4 bases from V and 3 bases from J, leaving 15 bases between.

There are a few counts of this clone. The V call is TRBV28, the J call TRBJ2-7; a possible D gene is TRBD1 (5 bases). The CDR3 extends over 15 amino acids. Deletions cut 2 bases from V and 0 bases from J, with 11 bases between. Germline V lookup: CDR1 MDHEN, CDR2 SYDVKM. CDR3 sequence reads: CASSLVRAGSYEQYF. CDR3 coding DNA: TGTGCCAGCAGTTTAGTCAGGGCCGGCTCCTACGAGCAGTACTTC.

This sequence joins TRBV18 and TRBJ2-2, with D possibly matching TRBD2 (5 bases). This CDR3 contains 16 residues. Between the trimmed V and J ends, which lost 3 bases and 4 bases, there was a span of 15 bases. The germline CDR1 and CDR2 sequences are KGHSH and LQKENI. In nucleotides, the CDR3 is TGTGCCAGCTCACCGCGGGCCGATTTGAGCACCGGGGAGCTGTTTTTT. Translating gives CASSPRADLSTGELFF.

The rearrangement links TRBV28 to TRBJ1-5; 8 bases match TRBD1. The CDR3 contains 15 residues. CDR1 is MDHEN and CDR2 is SYDVKM in the germline V gene. Trimming at V came to 4 bases and at J to 2 bases, leaving 4 bases not matched to a gene. The CDR3 protein is CASSSGQGGNQPQHF. In DNA form, the CDR3 reads TGTGCCAGCAGTTCTGGACAGGGAGGCAATCAGCCCCAGCATTTT. Full variable domain (missing parts from reference TRBV28 and TRBJ1-5): DVKVTQSSRYLVKRTGEKVFLECVQDMDHENMFWYRQDPGLGLRLIYFSYDVKMKEKGDIPEGYSVSREKKERFSLILESASTNQTSMYLCASSSGQGGNQPQHFGDGTRLSIL.

The table lists this clone with a count of one. The CDR3 sequence: CASSQDPARTDTQYF. In DNA, the CDR3 is TGCGCCAGCAGCCAAGATCCAGCGAGGACAGATACGCAGTATTTT. J is TRBJ2-3 and V is TRBV4-1; D uncertain. The CDR3 runs to 15 residues. CDR1 and CDR2 from the germline V gene are MGHRA and YSYEKL. The V and J ends lost 0 bases and 3 bases respectively, with 10 bases between them.

The chain couples TRBV7-8 to TRBJ1-2; 12 positions match TRBD1. The CDR3 consists of 16 residues. CDR1 and CDR2 from the germline V gene are SGHVS and FQNEAQ. With 2 bases clipped from V and 6 bases from J, the junction kept 7 bases outside the gene matches. This CDR3 reads CASSLNPGQGADGYTF. CDR3 nucleotides: TGTGCCAGCAGCTTAAACCCGGGACAGGGGGCGGATGGCTACACCTTC. The full variable domain, its missing parts supplied by reference TRBV7-8 and TRBJ1-2, is GAGVSQSPRYKVAKRGQDVALRCDPISGHVSLFWYQQALGQGPEFLTYFQNEAQLDKSGLPSDRFFAERPEGSVSTLKIQRTQQEDSAVYLCASSLNPGQGADGYTFGSGTRLTVV.

As for this clone: Mismatch with germline at one junction end may stem from a read error. This rearrangement joins TRBV19 to TRBJ2-7, with a weak D call TRBD1 (5 bases). The CDR3 is made up of 14 amino acids. Per the germline V gene, CDR1 is LNHDA and CDR2 is SQIVND (reference sequence). The CDR3 bases are TGTGCCAGTAGTGTAGACCGAGACAGCTACGAGCAGTACTTC. As protein: CASSVDRDSYEQYF. The full variable domain, completed using reference TRBV19 and TRBJ2-7, is DGGITQSPKYLFRKEGQNVTLSCEQNLNHDAMYWYRQDPGQGLRLIYYSQIVNDFQKGDIAEGYSVSREKKESFPLTVTSAQKNPTAFYLCASSVDRDSYEQYFGPGTRLTVT.

The chain has TRBV6-2 or TRBV6-3 and TRBJ2-2; D perhaps matches TRBD1 (5 bases). The CDR3 is made up of 16 amino acids. Germline assignment: CDR1 MNHEY and CDR2 SVGEGT. The V end was cut by 0 bases, the J end by 1 base, with 9 bases between. Here the CDR3 reads CASSYSYDRNTGELFF. The CDR3 DNA sequence: TGTGCCAGCAGTTACTCTTATGACAGGAACACCGGGGAGCTGTTTTTT.

The chain joins TRBV2 to TRBJ1-5; D possibly corresponds to TRBD1 (5 bases). The CDR3 is made up of 13 amino acids. Deletions cut 7 bases from V and 4 bases from J, with 11 bases between. CDR1 and CDR2 (germline): SNHLY, FYNNEI. The CDR3 DNA follows: TGTGCCAGCACCCGGGGGGGGAATCAGCCCCAGCATTTT. Amino acids: CASTRGGNQPQHF.

The rearrangement uses TRBV7-2 and TRBJ1-6, with D tentatively TRBD1 (6 bases). The CDR3 is made up of 16 amino acids. Germline CDR1 is SGHTA and CDR2 is FQGNSA. With 4 bases removed from V and 6 bases from J, the gap between germline ends came to 16 bases. CDR3 in DNA: TGTGCCAGCAGCTCCCCCCCGGGACACCTTAATTCACCCCTCCACTTT. It translates to CASSSPPGHLNSPLHF.

The V call is TRBV18, the J call TRBJ1-5; D uncertain. The V gene lost 3 bases and the J gene lost 0 bases, with 9 bases spanning the gap. This CDR3 spans 15 amino acids. Germline lookup yields CDR1 KGHSH and CDR2 LQKENI. In DNA form, the CDR3 reads TGTGCCAGCTCACCCCTACCGTCTAGCAATCAGCCCCAGCATTTT. Translation: CASSPLPSSNQPQHF.

This clone was observed a few times. This chain connects TRBV19 to TRBJ1-3; D is unresolved. Germline V gives CDR1 LNHDA, CDR2 SQIVND (reference sequence). This CDR3 is built from 13 residues. Trimming took off 3 bases at V and 5 bases at J, with 8 bases between the two ends. CDR3 DNA sequence: TGTGCCAGTAGTATTGACTGGAGAAACACCATATATTTT. Its translation is CASSIDWRNTIYF. The full variable domain, rest sourced from reference TRBV19 and TRBJ1-3, is DGGITQSPKYLFRKEGQNVTLSCEQNLNHDAMYWYRQDPGQGLRLIYYSQIVNDFQKGDIAEGYSVSREKKESFPLTVTSAQKNPTAFYLCASSIDWRNTIYFGEGSWLTVV.

V usage is TRBV6-5 and J usage is TRBJ1-3; D perhaps matches TRBD1 (6 bases). The CDR3 is 15 residues long. V dropped 5 bases and J dropped 0 bases, with 11 bases sitting between them. The germline gives CDR1 MNHEY, CDR2 SVGAGI. The CDR3 nucleotides read TGTGCCAGCAGTAGGGACATCTTCTCTGGAAACACCATATATTTT. Residues: CASSRDIFSGNTIYF.

The V call is TRBV28, the J call TRBJ1-1; possibly TRBD1 for D (5 bases). Trimming removed 3 bases at V and 3 bases at J, with 11 bases between. The CDR3 extends over 14 amino acids. Germline V CDR1 and CDR2: MDHEN, SYDVKM. The CDR3 coding sequence is TGTGCCAGCAGTTTGGTGGGACTGTACACTGAAGCTTTCTTT. Translating gives CASSLVGLYTEAFF.

The chain employs TRBV29-1 and TRBJ1-4; tentative D call: TRBD1 (5 bases). There are 14 residues in the CDR3. In germline, CDR1 is SQVTM, CDR2 ANQGSEA. V lost 4 bases, J lost 7 bases, and 16 bases lay in between. This chain's CDR3 is CSVGGGAGGEKLFF. The CDR3 bases are TGCAGCGTTGGAGGAGGGGCCGGGGGTGAAAAACTGTTTTTT.

The rearrangement joins TRBV29-1 to TRBJ2-7; the match to TRBD2 covers 9 bases. The ends lost 4 bases at V and 6 bases at J; junction bases unmatched: 13. This CDR3 contains 15 residues. CDR1 is SQVTM and CDR2 is ANQGSEA in the germline V gene. CDR3 residues: CSVGLRGAGGGEQYF. Written as DNA, the CDR3 is TGCAGCGTTGGTTTGAGGGGAGCGGGGGGAGGCGAGCAGTACTTC.

The chain has TRBV30 and TRBJ2-6; TRBD1 agrees at 8 bases. This CDR3 has 15 amino acids. Trimming removed 4 bases from V and 2 bases from J; junction bases left unmatched: 4. Germline loops: CDR1 GTSNPN, CDR2 SVGIG (reference sequence). This CDR3 is CAWILTGAGANVLTF. The DNA for the CDR3 is TGTGCCTGGATTTTGACAGGGGCTGGGGCCAACGTCCTGACTTTC.

This clone has only one observation. The chain carries TRBV19 and TRBJ2-2, with 9 bases fitting TRBD2. From germline, CDR1 is LNHDA and CDR2 SQIVND (reference sequence). V was clipped by 2 bases and J by 4 bases; unmatched bases: 8. CDR3 size: 17 residues. The chain's CDR3 is CASSIKSLAGTTGELFF. CDR3 coding DNA: TGTGCCAGTAGTATAAAATCCCTAGCGGGGACCACCGGGGAGCTGTTTTTT.

The V call is TRBV7-6, the J call TRBJ1-1; 8 bases line up with TRBD1. CDR3 length: 16 residues. Germline CDR1 reads SGHVS; CDR2 reads FNYEAQ. J lost 5 bases, V lost 5 bases, and 13 bases had no gene match. The CDR3 sequence: CASSLVGAGGRTEAFF. CDR3 coding DNA: TGTGCCAGCAGCCTGGTGGGGGCAGGGGGCAGAACTGAAGCTTTCTTT.

This clone was seen a handful of times. The chain links TRBV23-1 to TRBJ1-2; D remains unclear. TRBV23-1 is marked as an open reading frame, function uncertain. This CDR3 has 15 amino acids. With 6 bases removed from V and 4 bases from J, the gap between germline ends came to 18 bases. The CDR3 is CASSNNQSECYGYTF. The CDR3 coding sequence is TGCGCCAGCAGCAACAATCAGTCGGAGTGCTATGGCTACACCTTC.

The rearrangement joins TRBV5-1 to TRBJ2-6; TRBD2 might be the D (6 bases). The CDR3 consists of 17 residues. V shed 5 bases and J shed 1 base, with 16 bases lying between them. In germline, CDR1 is SGHRS, CDR2 YFSETQ. The CDR3, as DNA: TGCGCCAGCAGTCTTGGGGGGTCACTTTCTGGGGCCAACGTCCTGACTTTC. Its translation: CASSLGGSLSGANVLTF.

The gene calls are TRBV5-1 and TRBJ2-5; 7 nucleotides agree with TRBD1. This CDR3 comprises 15 residues. Germline V gene lookup returns CDR1 SGHRS and CDR2 YFSETQ. V shed 4 bases, J shed 1 base, and the junction held 7 bases outside the gene matches. CDR3 sequence reads: CASSPWGQLQETQYF. DNA for the CDR3: TGCGCCAGCAGCCCATGGGGACAGCTCCAAGAGACCCAGTACTTC.

J is TRBJ2-1 and V is TRBV5-6; 8 positions agree with TRBD1. Germline V gene lookup returns CDR1 SGHDT and CDR2 YYEEEE. Trimming cost V 3 bases and J 7 bases; bases outside gene matches: 9. The CDR3 runs 15 residues. DNA of the CDR3: TGTGCCAGCAGCTCGGGACAGGTGGAAAGAAATGAGCAGTTCTTC. Translated, it gives CASSSGQVERNEQFF.

The chain joins TRBV6-5 to TRBJ2-5; a possible D gene is TRBD2 (7 bases). The ends were cut back, 0 bases at V and 7 bases at J, with 15 bases in the middle. The germline V gene encodes CDR1 MNHEY and CDR2 SVGAGI. The length of the CDR3 is 15 residues. As DNA, the CDR3 is TGTGCCAGCAGTTACTCGTCCGGACTAGGGGGGACCCAGTACTTC. Residues: CASSYSSGLGGTQYF.

J is TRBJ2-3 and V is TRBV7-2; TRBD2 matches at 10 bases. Germline V CDR1 and CDR2: SGHTA, FQGNSA. V trimming: 5 bases; J trimming: 5 bases; junction bases outside the gene matches: 1. This CDR3 is built from 13 residues. The chain's CDR3 is CASSTSGVDTQYF. DNA for the CDR3: TGTGCCAGCAGCACTAGCGGGGTAGATACGCAGTATTTT.

In regard to this clone: One end of the junction does not line up with germline, which may come from a read error. The DNA for the CDR3 is TGTGCCAGTAGTATCGACAGATATGAGAACATTGAAGCTTTCTTT. As protein: CASSIDRYENIEAFF. J is TRBJ1-1 and V is TRBV19, with D tentatively TRBD1 (5 bases). The CDR3 is 15 amino acids. Germline V CDR1 and CDR2: LNHDA, SQIVND (reference sequence).

J is TRBJ2-2 and V is TRBV30; perhaps TRBD2 as D (5 bases). The CDR3 loop spans 14 amino acids. Germline V CDR1 and CDR2: GTSNPN, SVGIG (reference sequence). V shed 8 bases and J shed 1 base, with 14 bases lying between them. CDR3 loop: CATRAAGNTGELFF. The DNA of the CDR3 is TGTGCCACCCGAGCGGCCGGGAACACCGGGGAGCTGTTTTTT. Using reference TRBV30 and TRBJ2-2 for the parts outside the CDR3, the full variable domain is SQTIHQWPATLVQPVGSPLSLECTVEGTSNPNLYWYRQAAGRGLQLLFYSVGIGQISSEVPQNLSASRPQDRQFILSSKKLLLSDSGFYLCATRAAGNTGELFFGEGSRLTVL.

The rearrangement links TRBV12-3 or TRBV12-4 to TRBJ1-4; 7 positions match TRBD1. The V gene end was trimmed by 5 bases and the J gene end by 7 bases; junction bases not matched to a gene: 4. This CDR3 has 13 amino acids. CDR3 sequence: CASSRRDSEKLFF. DNA for the CDR3: TGTGCCAGCAGTCGGAGGGACAGTGAAAAACTGTTTTTT.

The chain carries TRBV5-1 and TRBJ2-3, with TRBD2 matching over 7 bases. The germline V gene encodes CDR1 SGHRS and CDR2 YFSETQ. Trimming removed 4 bases from V and 5 bases from J; junction bases left unmatched: 1. This CDR3 comprises 12 residues. The CDR3 region is CASSPGGDTQYF. As DNA, the CDR3 is TGCGCCAGCAGCCCGGGAGGAGATACGCAGTATTTT. Using reference TRBV5-1 and TRBJ2-3 for the parts outside the CDR3, the full variable domain is KAGVTQTPRYLIKTRGQQVTLSCSPISGHRSVSWYQQTPGQGLQFLFEYFSETQRNKGNFPGRFSGRQFSNSRSEMNVSTLELGDSALYLCASSPGGDTQYFGPGTRLTVL.

The V gene is TRBV11-2, the J gene TRBJ1-3; perhaps TRBD1 as D (6 bases). CDR1 and CDR2 (germline): SGHAT, FQNNGV. CDR3 size: 18 residues. With 0 bases removed from V and 2 bases from J, the gap between germline ends came to 17 bases. The CDR3 nucleotides read TGTGCCAGCAGCTTAGAACCCCTCAGGGGATCTCCTGGAAACACCATATATTTT. Translated: CASSLEPLRGSPGNTIYF.